This T cell receptor beta chain emerged from a study of circulating and synovial CD4+ cells in juvenile arthritis. Sequenced by immunoSEQ multiplex PCR; TCRdb stores in-frame clones only, minus some. The sample gives around 16,000 clones, about 93% of which show up once; around 0.8% is in the top ten. The V and J ends lost 0 bases and 1 base respectively, with 7 bases between them. The CDR3 totals 14 residues. The germline V gene has CDR1 SGDLS and CDR2 YYNGEE. The origin of this receptor is a human donor with juvenile idiopathic arthritis. The sample was CD4+ T cells from blood. V is TRBV9 and J is TRBJ2-5; D not resolved. CDR3 amino acids: CASSVGAVQETQYF. In DNA form, the CDR3 reads TGTGCCAGCAGCGTAGGCGCCGTCCAAGAGACCCAGTACTTC.